A selection of T cell receptor beta chains follows, all from one sample in a study of blood T cells in healthy people across ages. MiXCR, run by TCRdb on the 5' RACE reads, gives a single entry per CDR3 protein. The sample contains 1,300,000 or so distinct CDR3 sequences, approximately 63% of which appear only once. The specimen sequenced was blood. The source is a man younger than 35 in good health. Both conserved end residues are part of each CDR3. A D gene is named only where the DNA matches it firmly. The size field is filled for only some rows; it gives once, few, many or a size class.

j_gene,v_gene,d_gene,abundance,CDR3nt,CDR3aa
TRBJ2-3,TRBV28,TRBD2,.,TGTGCCAGCAGTTTATTCGCGGGGGGGACCACAGATACGCAGTATTTT,CASSLFAGGTTDTQYF
TRBJ2-1,TRBV4-2,TRBD2,many,TGTGCCAGCAGTCTTACGGGGGGTGAGCAGTTCTTC,CASSLTGGEQFF
TRBJ1-2,TRBV4-1,TRBD1,.,TGCGCCAGCAGCCAAGATCTGGGACAGGGGTCGGGCTATGGCTACACCTTC,CASSQDLGQGSGYGYTF
TRBJ1-1,TRBV6-5,.,many,TGTGCCAGCAGTTACAACCTGAACACTGAAGCTTTCTTT,CASSYNLNTEAFF
TRBJ1-2,TRBV4-1,.,.,TGCGCCAGCAGCCAAGGCACAGGCCCTGATGGCTACACCTTC,CASSQGTGPDGYTF
TRBJ2-1,TRBV20-1,TRBD2,few,TGCAGTGCCCTTTCCGGGACTAGCGGGAGGAACAATGAGCAGTTCTTC,CSALSGTSGRNNEQFF
TRBJ2-5,TRBV7-9,.,.,TGTGCCAGCAGCCCGAGGGTAGGACGGAGTCAAGAGACCCAGTACTTC,CASSPRVGRSQETQYF
TRBJ2-7,TRBV10-3,.,.,TGTGCCATCAGGGAAGACAGACGTCTGGACGAGCAGTACTTC,CAIREDRRLDEQYF
TRBJ2-7,TRBV7-9,.,.,TGTGCCAGCAGCTTAAAGACAGGGGAGGGCTACAAGCAGTACTTC,CASSLKTGEGYKQYF
TRBJ1-2,TRBV30,.,.,TGTGCCTGGACGGTGGGATTCGGTGGCTACACCTTC,CAWTVGFGGYTF
TRBJ2-1,TRBV7-9,TRBD1,.,TGTGCCAGCAGCTCATCCCCGGGGACAGACCTCAATGAGCAGTTCTTC,CASSSSPGTDLNEQFF
TRBJ2-2,TRBV18,.,few,TGTGCCAGCTCACGGGACGCGGAGAACACCGGGGAGCTGTTTTTT,CASSRDAENTGELFF
TRBJ1-1,TRBV25-1,.,.,TGTGCCAGCAGTCGACAGGAACCCACTGAAGCTTTCTTT,CASSRQEPTEAFF
TRBJ2-1,TRBV4-1,TRBD2,.,TGCGCCAGCAGCCCCCGACTAGCGGTTAACAATGAGCAGTTCTTC,CASSPRLAVNNEQFF
TRBJ1-4,TRBV5-1,.,.,TGCGCCAGCAGCTTGGGATCAGGGTTGGACGCCGGTACTAATGAAAAACTGTTTTTT,CASSLGSGLDAGTNEKLFF
TRBJ1-2,TRBV20-1,TRBD1,.,TGCAGTGCTAGCCCTAGACAGGGCCTCCCCTATGGCTACACCTTC,CSASPRQGLPYGYTF
TRBJ2-3,TRBV6-2/TRBV6-3,TRBD2,many,TGTGCCAGCAGTTATAGGGCTAGCGGGGGGGCTACAGATACGCAGTATTTT,CASSYRASGGATDTQYF
TRBJ2-7,TRBV12-3/TRBV12-4,.,few,TGTGCCAGCAACCCCCAGGGTATCGAGCAGTACTTC,CASNPQGIEQYF
TRBJ2-7,TRBV7-9,.,.,TGTGCCAGCAGCTTAGCGATAGAGAGCCCCTACGAGCAGTACTTC,CASSLAIESPYEQYF
TRBJ2-7,TRBV29-1,.,.,TGCAGCGTTGGGCAGCGATTACCCTACGAGCAGTACTTC,CSVGQRLPYEQYF
TRBJ2-3,TRBV4-1,TRBD2,once,TGCGCCAGCAGCCCCCCCGGGTTAGCGGGAGGCACAGATACGCAGTATTTT,CASSPPGLAGGTDTQYF
TRBJ2-3,TRBV12-3/TRBV12-4,.,.,TGTGCCAGCAATTTAGCGGGCACAGATACGCAGTATTTT,CASNLAGTDTQYF
TRBJ2-5,TRBV7-9,.,.,TGTGCCAGCAGCTTAGTAGAGACAGTTCGCGTGGAGACCCAGTACTTC,CASSLVETVRVETQYF
TRBJ2-7,TRBV4-3,TRBD2,.,TGCGCCAGCAGCCAAGATGCCACTAGCGGGGGAAATGAGCAGTACTTC,CASSQDATSGGNEQYF
TRBJ2-4,TRBV29-1,TRBD2,few,TGCAGCGTTATGTGGCTAGCGGGTGCCTGGGAGCAGTACTTC,CSVMWLAGAWEQYF
TRBJ2-3,TRBV5-6,.,.,TGTGCCAGCAGCTTGGTTCAGTCGTCTAGCACAGATACGCAGTATTTT,CASSLVQSSSTDTQYF
TRBJ2-1,TRBV7-2,.,.,TGTGCCAGCAGATTGACGTATAAGCAGTTCTTC,CASRLTYKQFF
TRBJ2-7,TRBV2,.,few,TGTGCCACCGGGACTTACAACGAGCAGTACTTC,CATGTYNEQYF
TRBJ2-6,TRBV7-2,.,.,TGTGCCAACAGCTTAGTTACCGCTAGCTCTGGGGCCAACGTCCTGACTTTC,CANSLVTASSGANVLTF
TRBJ2-1,TRBV9,.,.,TGTGCCAGCAGCTTGACATATTCCCATGAGCAGTTCTTC,CASSLTYSHEQFF
TRBJ2-3,TRBV20-1,.,.,TGCAGTGCTAGAGAAGTATACGGGACGTTGGATACGCAGTATTTT,CSAREVYGTLDTQYF
TRBJ2-7,TRBV7-9,.,few,TGTGCCAGCAGCTCACAGGATAGCTCCTACGAGCAGTACTTC,CASSSQDSSYEQYF
TRBJ2-3,TRBV20-1,TRBD2,.,TGCAGTGCACCTTTGGCGGGGGGGCGTGGCACAGATACGCAGTATTTT,CSAPLAGGRGTDTQYF
TRBJ2-7,TRBV4-1,TRBD1,.,TGCGCCAGCAGCCAAGAGGGAGTCAAAGGGGGCTACACTTACGAGCAGTACTTC,CASSQEGVKGGYTYEQYF
TRBJ2-7,TRBV3-1,.,.,TGCGCCAGCAGCCCCCGGGACTTGAGCGGCTACGAGCAGTACTTC,CASSPRDLSGYEQYF
TRBJ1-6,TRBV4-1,.,few,TGCGCCAGCAGCCAAGATCCGGGGGCTTCACCCCTCCACTTT,CASSQDPGASPLHF
TRBJ2-7,TRBV6-5,.,.,TGTACCAGCAGTTACGGGGTAGCGCCTTTCTACGAGCAGTACTTC,CTSSYGVAPFYEQYF
TRBJ2-1,TRBV20-1,TRBD1,.,TGCAGTGCTTCGGACAGGGGCAGGTATGAGCAGTTCTTC,CSASDRGRYEQFF